This TCR beta chain was profiled in a study of T cell responses to AZD1222 COVID-19 vaccine. Points on this clone: No antigen is known for it.

Produced via immunoSEQ multiplex PCR; TCRdb's table is partial and in-frame only. The sample lists roughly 140,000 clones; roughly 92% were seen once. Pooled together were second doses at about 4 or about 12 weeks. The ends were cut back, 3 bases at V and 4 bases at J, with 13 bases in the middle. The germline CDR1 and CDR2 sequences are PRHDT and FYEKMQ (reference sequence). CDR3 size: 15 residues. Study results and caveats: As reported, nearly half of all spike-specific TCRs target variant regions that are unmutated. The donor group comprised mostly white British people and more females; the analysis possibly underestimated clonal diversity.

The chain has TRBV13 and TRBJ1-3, with a tentative D call TRBD1 (6 bases). This TCR was recovered from an adult who received the AZD1222 COVID-19 vaccine. Sequenced here: peripheral blood, sampled 28 days after the second AZD1222 dose. CDR3 nucleotide sequence: TGTGCCAGCAGCTTCCGCAGGGGTGTCGGAAACACCATATATTTT. Translated: CASSFRRGVGNTIYF.